This is a list of T cell receptor beta chains from one sample in a study of T cells in Graves' hyperthyroidism and ophthalmopathy. TCRdb redid the calling of the multiplex PCR reads with MiXCR, one entry per CDR3 protein. The sample shows 600,000 to 700,000 distinct CDR3 sequences, just under 45% of them seen only once. The specimen was peripheral blood or thyroid tissue (not recorded which). These receptor sequences come from an adult man with Graves' disease, either hyperthyroidism or ophthalmopathy (not recorded which). CDR3s include the opening cysteine and the closing phenylalanine or tryptophan. The D gene is left open where the match is weak. The size field is filled for only some rows; it gives once, few, many or a size class.

clone_size: NA; v_call: TRBV10-3; j_call: TRBJ1-5; d_call: NA; cdr3_nt: TGTGCCATCAGCCTAGTCGGGGGCCAGCCCCAGCATTTT; cdr3_aa: CAISLVGGQPQHF
clone_size: many; v_call: TRBV7-6; j_call: TRBJ2-7; d_call: NA; cdr3_nt: TGTGCCAGCGGCAAGGCCACGAGACCCTACGAGCAGTACTTC; cdr3_aa: CASGKATRPYEQYF
clone_size: NA; v_call: TRBV7-8; j_call: TRBJ1-5; d_call: NA; cdr3_nt: TGTGCCAGCAGCTTAGAGCCGACACGACAGCCCCAGCATTTT; cdr3_aa: CASSLEPTRQPQHF
clone_size: NA; v_call: TRBV25-1; j_call: TRBJ1-6; d_call: TRBD1; cdr3_nt: TGTGCCAGCAGTGACCACCCCCGGACAGGGGTAGATAATTCACCCCTCCACTTT; cdr3_aa: CASSDHPRTGVDNSPLHF
clone_size: NA; v_call: TRBV24-1; j_call: TRBJ1-3; d_call: NA; cdr3_nt: TGTGCCACCAGTGCTCTGAACACCATATATTTT; cdr3_aa: CATSALNTIYF
clone_size: few; v_call: TRBV3-1; j_call: TRBJ1-2; d_call: NA; cdr3_nt: TGTGCCAGCAGCCAAGATCGAGGGGGGGATGGCTACACCTTC; cdr3_aa: CASSQDRGGDGYTF
clone_size: NA; v_call: TRBV6-1; j_call: TRBJ2-7; d_call: NA; cdr3_nt: TGTGCCAGCTCACCGAATGCAGGAGCCTACGAGCAGTACTTC; cdr3_aa: CASSPNAGAYEQYF
clone_size: NA; v_call: TRBV29-1; j_call: TRBJ2-7; d_call: TRBD1; cdr3_nt: TGCAGCGTTGAAGAAAACACGAACCCGGCTGCTACGGGGACAGGCTACGAGCAGTACTTC; cdr3_aa: CSVEENTNPAATGTGYEQYF
clone_size: few; v_call: TRBV7-8; j_call: TRBJ1-6; d_call: NA; cdr3_nt: TGTGCCAGCAAGGGGGGGGGCCATTCACCCCTCCACTTT; cdr3_aa: CASKGGGHSPLHF
clone_size: NA; v_call: TRBV25-1; j_call: TRBJ1-2; d_call: NA; cdr3_nt: TGTGCCAGCAGTGAATATATCCCAGGCTATGGCTACACCTTC; cdr3_aa: CASSEYIPGYGYTF
clone_size: many; v_call: TRBV24-1; j_call: TRBJ1-3; d_call: TRBD1; cdr3_nt: TGTGCCACCAGTGATACAGGGGCTGGAAACACCATATATTTT; cdr3_aa: CATSDTGAGNTIYF
clone_size: few; v_call: TRBV7-9; j_call: TRBJ2-5; d_call: NA; cdr3_nt: TGTGCCAGCTCACCACCCCACACGACCCTAGGAGAGACCCAGTACTTC; cdr3_aa: CASSPPHTTLGETQYF
clone_size: many; v_call: TRBV7-8; j_call: TRBJ1-6; d_call: TRBD1; cdr3_nt: TGTGCCAGCAGCGAGGTGACAGGGGGGGATTCACCCCTCCACTTT; cdr3_aa: CASSEVTGGDSPLHF
clone_size: NA; v_call: TRBV7-3; j_call: TRBJ1-1; d_call: TRBD1; cdr3_nt: TGTGCCAGCAGCTTAACTACAGGGGCCCGGTACACTGAAGCTTTCTTT; cdr3_aa: CASSLTTGARYTEAFF
clone_size: NA; v_call: TRBV5-8; j_call: TRBJ1-1; d_call: NA; cdr3_nt: TGTGCCAGCAGCTTTTACGGTGTGCAGGGTGAAGCTTTCTTT; cdr3_aa: CASSFYGVQGEAFF
clone_size: NA; v_call: TRBV10-3; j_call: TRBJ2-7; d_call: NA; cdr3_nt: TGTGCCATCAGTGGAGGGACCACCTACGAGCAGTACTTC; cdr3_aa: CAISGGTTYEQYF
clone_size: many; v_call: TRBV5-4; j_call: TRBJ1-1; d_call: NA; cdr3_nt: TGTGCCAGCGCAGGGGATACGAACACTGAAGCTTTCTTT; cdr3_aa: CASAGDTNTEAFF
clone_size: NA; v_call: TRBV7-4; j_call: TRBJ2-7; d_call: TRBD1; cdr3_nt: TGTACCAACAGCTTAGAGACAGGGTTCAACGAGCAGTACTTC; cdr3_aa: CTNSLETGFNEQYF
clone_size: NA; v_call: TRBV10-3; j_call: TRBJ1-2; d_call: TRBD1; cdr3_nt: TGTGCCATCAGTGGGCAGGGGGCGCATGGCTACACCTTC; cdr3_aa: CAISGQGAHGYTF
clone_size: once; v_call: TRBV19; j_call: TRBJ1-1; d_call: NA; cdr3_nt: TGTACCAGTAGCATCAGGTACTCGAACACTGAAGCTTTCTTT; cdr3_aa: CTSSIRYSNTEAFF
clone_size: many; v_call: TRBV10-2; j_call: TRBJ1-2; d_call: NA; cdr3_nt: TGCGCCAGCAGTGAGTCGGGAAGGCGCGGCTACACCTTC; cdr3_aa: CASSESGRRGYTF
clone_size: few; v_call: TRBV5-4; j_call: TRBJ1-2; d_call: NA; cdr3_nt: TGTGCCAGCAGCTTGTACAGGGTGGAGGGCTACACCTTC; cdr3_aa: CASSLYRVEGYTF
clone_size: many; v_call: TRBV20-1; j_call: TRBJ2-7; d_call: NA; cdr3_nt: TGCAGTGCTACTCGACAGGCCGGCTACGAGCAGTACTTC; cdr3_aa: CSATRQAGYEQYF
clone_size: NA; v_call: TRBV7-9; j_call: TRBJ1-1; d_call: NA; cdr3_nt: TGTGCCAGCAGCTCCTTCCCGGGGGAAGCTTTCTTT; cdr3_aa: CASSSFPGEAFF
clone_size: many; v_call: TRBV7-9; j_call: TRBJ1-1; d_call: TRBD1; cdr3_nt: TGTGCCAGCAGCCCTGATACAGGGGTTGGAACTGAAGCTTTCTTT; cdr3_aa: CASSPDTGVGTEAFF
clone_size: NA; v_call: TRBV12-3/TRBV12-4; j_call: TRBJ1-1; d_call: TRBD1; cdr3_nt: TGTGCCAGCAGTCCCGGGACAGGGCCGGGCGCTGAAGCTTTCTTT; cdr3_aa: CASSPGTGPGAEAFF
clone_size: NA; v_call: TRBV6-6; j_call: TRBJ1-2; d_call: NA; cdr3_nt: TGTGCCAGCAGTTACTCGTCGTCCGAGGGCTACACCTTC; cdr3_aa: CASSYSSSEGYTF
clone_size: NA; v_call: TRBV20-1; j_call: TRBJ2-7; d_call: TRBD1; cdr3_nt: TGCAGTGCTCATTCGGGACAGGGGTCCTACGAGCAGTACTTC; cdr3_aa: CSAHSGQGSYEQYF
clone_size: NA; v_call: TRBV6-6; j_call: TRBJ2-5; d_call: NA; cdr3_nt: TGTGCCAGCAGTGAACGGTGGGAGGCCCAAGAGACCCAGTACTTC; cdr3_aa: CASSERWEAQETQYF
clone_size: NA; v_call: TRBV20-1; j_call: TRBJ1-2; d_call: NA; cdr3_nt: TGCAGTATTAGCGTCGCCCAACGGTATCAGAATGGCTACACCTTC; cdr3_aa: CSISVAQRYQNGYTF
clone_size: NA; v_call: TRBV12-3/TRBV12-4; j_call: TRBJ1-3; d_call: NA; cdr3_nt: TGTGCTAGTGGTTCTCTTGGGGGAAACACCATATATTTT; cdr3_aa: CASGSLGGNTIYF
clone_size: few; v_call: TRBV19; j_call: TRBJ2-7; d_call: TRBD2; cdr3_nt: TGTGCCAGTAGCGCTAACGGGAGGGCCGAGCAGTACTTC; cdr3_aa: CASSANGRAEQYF
clone_size: few; v_call: TRBV19; j_call: TRBJ1-2; d_call: TRBD1; cdr3_nt: TGTGCCAGTAGTTTCCCCGGACAGGCCAACTATGGCTACACCTTC; cdr3_aa: CASSFPGQANYGYTF
clone_size: NA; v_call: TRBV7-9; j_call: TRBJ1-6; d_call: NA; cdr3_nt: TGTGCCAGCAGCTCCGACCAACAGGTAGGGGATAATTCACCCCTCCACTTT; cdr3_aa: CASSSDQQVGDNSPLHF
clone_size: NA; v_call: TRBV15; j_call: TRBJ1-6; d_call: NA; cdr3_nt: TGTGCCACCAGCACAGACGGTAGTAATTCACCCCTCCACTTT; cdr3_aa: CATSTDGSNSPLHF